The T cell receptor beta chain under discussion was sequenced for a study of T-cell memory formation after mild COVID-19. Study-level points and caveats: CM and EM subsets held most contracting CD4+ clones; EMRA held CD8+ ones. Clones that contracted from day 15 to 85 were balanced CD4/CD8, while later expanders leaned CD4+.

The CDR3 consists of 11 residues. Germline values: CDR1 SSHAT, CDR2 FNYEAQ (reference sequence). V gave up 6 bases and J gave up 6 bases, with 5 bases separating them. This clonotype was picked up a small number of times. Antigen specificity is unknown. Researchers used 5'RACE with constant-segment primers to make TCR alpha and TCR beta cDNA libraries that carry sample barcodes and UMIs. TCRdb re-derived calls from the 5' RACE reads in MiXCR, one entry per CDR3 protein. Of about 100,000 distinct CDR3 sequences in the sample, 11% were seen once. The TCR comes from a young man who had mild COVID-19 (a few samples of this study predate the infection). Cell type and time point are not known. Sequencing used PBMCs or a T cell subset sorted from them (not recorded which). The chain combines TRBV7-7 with TRBJ2-2; no clear D. The CDR3 DNA reads as TGTGCCAGCAGAGGGTCCGGGGAGCTGTTTTTT. This encodes CASRGSGELFF.